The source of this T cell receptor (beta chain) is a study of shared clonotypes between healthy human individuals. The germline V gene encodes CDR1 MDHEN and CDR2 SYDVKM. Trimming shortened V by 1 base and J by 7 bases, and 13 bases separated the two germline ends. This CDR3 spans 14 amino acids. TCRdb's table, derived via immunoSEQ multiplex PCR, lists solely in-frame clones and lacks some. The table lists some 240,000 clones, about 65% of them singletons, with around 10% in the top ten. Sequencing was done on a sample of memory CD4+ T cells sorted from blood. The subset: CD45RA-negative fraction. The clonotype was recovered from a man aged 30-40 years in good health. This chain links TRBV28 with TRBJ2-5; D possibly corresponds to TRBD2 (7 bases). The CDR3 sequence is CASSLFRGGGTQYF. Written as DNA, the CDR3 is TGTGCCAGCAGTTTATTCAGAGGGGGGGGGACCCAGTACTTC.